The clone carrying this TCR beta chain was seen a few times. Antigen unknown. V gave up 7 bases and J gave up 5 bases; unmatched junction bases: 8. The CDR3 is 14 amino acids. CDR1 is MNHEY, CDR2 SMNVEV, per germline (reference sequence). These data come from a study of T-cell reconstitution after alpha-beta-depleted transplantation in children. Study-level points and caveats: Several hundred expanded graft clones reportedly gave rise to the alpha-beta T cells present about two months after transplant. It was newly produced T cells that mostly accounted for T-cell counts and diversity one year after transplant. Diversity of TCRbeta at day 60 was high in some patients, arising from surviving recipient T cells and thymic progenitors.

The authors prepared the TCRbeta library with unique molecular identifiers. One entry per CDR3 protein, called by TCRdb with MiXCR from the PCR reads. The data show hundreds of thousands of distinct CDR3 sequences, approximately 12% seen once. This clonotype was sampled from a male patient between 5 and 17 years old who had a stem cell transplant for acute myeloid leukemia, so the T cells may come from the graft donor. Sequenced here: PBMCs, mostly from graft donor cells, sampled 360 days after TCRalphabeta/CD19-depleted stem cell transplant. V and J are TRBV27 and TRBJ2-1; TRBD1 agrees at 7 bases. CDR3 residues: CASIHSGQHNEQFF. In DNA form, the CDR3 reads TGTGCCAGCATCCATTCGGGACAGCACAATGAGCAGTTCTTC.